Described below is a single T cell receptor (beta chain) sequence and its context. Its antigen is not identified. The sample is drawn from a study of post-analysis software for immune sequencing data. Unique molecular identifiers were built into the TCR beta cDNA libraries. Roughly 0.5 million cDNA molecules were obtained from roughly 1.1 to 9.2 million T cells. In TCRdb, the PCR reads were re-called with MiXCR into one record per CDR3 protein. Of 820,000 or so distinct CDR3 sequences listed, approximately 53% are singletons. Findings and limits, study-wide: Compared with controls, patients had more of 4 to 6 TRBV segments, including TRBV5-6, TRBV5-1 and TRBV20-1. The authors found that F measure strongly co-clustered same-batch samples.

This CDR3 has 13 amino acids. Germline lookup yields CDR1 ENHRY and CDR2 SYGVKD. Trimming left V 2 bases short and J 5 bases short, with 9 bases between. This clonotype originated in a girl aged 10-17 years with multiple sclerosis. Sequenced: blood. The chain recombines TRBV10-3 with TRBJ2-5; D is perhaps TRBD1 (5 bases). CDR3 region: CAISEVPGETQYF. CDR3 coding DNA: TGTGCCATCAGTGAGGTGCCAGGGGAGACCCAGTACTTC.